The 23 T cell receptor beta chains in this list originate from one sample, sequenced in a study of blood T cell repertoires in COVID-19 (dated by TCRdb to the early 2020s). The library came from the immunoSEQ multiplex PCR assay. Drawn from immuneACCESS, this table holds only the in-frame rearrangements with V and J called that TCRdb kept. Clones are partly lost; checked studies trace under half to an unresolved V gene and leave the rest unexplained. The sample records roughly 54,000 clones, 80% to 85% of which are singletons. The ten largest account for roughly 3% of the sample. The specimen was peripheral blood. These receptors all stem from a man in his fifties or sixties with acute or convalescent COVID-19.

This chain uses TRBV20-1 with TRBJ2-5; D is uncertain. The CDR3 has 12 amino acids. Germline V gene sequence: CDR1 DFQATT, CDR2 SNEGSKA (reference sequence). V dropped 3 bases and J dropped 1 base, with 6 bases sitting between them. Written as DNA, the CDR3 is TGCAGTGCTAGTTCTATCCAAGAGACCCAGTACTTC. Protein product: CSASSIQETQYF.

The genes are TRBV24-1 and TRBJ2-2; TRBD2 agrees at 8 bases. The CDR3 is 16 amino acids. Trimming at V came to 0 bases and at J to 4 bases, leaving 3 bases not matched to a gene. Germline CDR1 is KGHDR and CDR2 is SFDVKD. Here the CDR3 DNA reads TGTGCCACCAGTGATTTGGGGACTAGTTCCACCGGGGAGCTGTTTTTT. Translation: CATSDLGTSSTGELFF.

This rearrangement joins TRBV5-1 to TRBJ1-5; D remains unclear. CDR1 SGHRS and CDR2 YFSETQ come from the germline V gene. V was clipped by 0 bases and J by 2 bases, with 3 bases between them. The CDR3 spans 13 residues. The CDR3: CASSLAGNQPQHF. The CDR3 DNA reads as TGCGCCAGCAGCTTGGCCGGCAATCAGCCCCAGCATTTT. Complete variable domain (other parts from reference TRBV5-1 and TRBJ1-5): KAGVTQTPRYLIKTRGQQVTLSCSPISGHRSVSWYQQTPGQGLQFLFEYFSETQRNKGNFPGRFSGRQFSNSRSEMNVSTLELGDSALYLCASSLAGNQPQHFGDGTRLSIL.

V usage is TRBV19 and J usage is TRBJ2-1, with TRBD1 identical over 9 bases. Losses at the gene ends were 5 bases for V and 9 bases for J; bases not matched to a gene: 17. Germline V lookup: CDR1 LNHDA, CDR2 SQIVND (reference sequence). This CDR3 has 17 residues. CDR3 sequence (DNA): TGTGCCAGTAGTGCCCCCGGGACAGGGATGGATCAGGGTGAGCAGTTCTTC. Translation gives CASSAPGTGMDQGEQFF.

This clone was seen just once. The genes are TRBV7-9 and TRBJ1-4; 8 bases line up with TRBD1. The CDR3 consists of 17 residues. Germline loops: CDR1 SEHNR, CDR2 FQNEAQ (reference sequence). V shed 4 bases, J shed 8 bases, and the junction held 15 bases outside the gene matches. The CDR3, as DNA: TGTGCCAGCAGCTCCACTTACTCGACAGGGGATGGGGAAAAACTGTTTTTT. Amino acid sequence: CASSSTYSTGDGEKLFF.

This clone was picked up a small number of times. The same CDR3 can be traced to other DNA sequences in this sample. The chain employs TRBV18 and TRBJ1-1, with TRBD1 matching 10 bases. Germline-derived CDR1 and CDR2 are KGHSH and LQKENI. Germline trimming cut 3 bases from V and 6 bases from J; bases unmatched to any gene: 1. The CDR3 consists of 13 residues. The CDR3 nucleotides read TGTGCCAGCTCACCCGGACAGGGGGCTGAAGCTTTCTTT. Amino acid sequence: CASSPGQGAEAFF.

In this sample, this clone turned up once. The chain combines TRBV6-1 with TRBJ1-6; D not certain. V lost 0 bases and J 0 bases, leaving 12 bases between the germline ends. The CDR3 totals 18 residues. Germline values: CDR1 MNHNS, CDR2 SASEGT. The CDR3 nucleotides are TGTGCCAGCAGTGAAGCAGACACCAGAAGCTCCTATAATTCACCCCTCCACTTT. Protein sequence: CASSEADTRSSYNSPLHF.

V gene TRBV19 combines with J gene TRBJ1-4, with unresolved D. Germline V gene data show CDR1 as LNHDA and CDR2 as SQIVND (reference sequence). The CDR3 spans 15 residues. The ends were cut back, 3 bases at V and 0 bases at J, with 8 bases in the middle. The CDR3, as DNA: TGTGCCAGTAGTATGCTAACTTCAACTAATGAAAAACTGTTTTTT. Translated, it gives CASSMLTSTNEKLFF.

V usage is TRBV19 and J usage is TRBJ1-1; no reliable D call. Per the germline V gene, CDR1 is LNHDA and CDR2 is SQIVND (reference sequence). Trimming removed 5 bases from V and 8 bases from J, with 12 bases in between. This CDR3 comprises 12 residues. CDR3 protein: CASSGVGNEAFF. The DNA for the CDR3 is TGTGCCAGTAGTGGGGTCGGGAACGAAGCTTTCTTT.

This rearrangement joins TRBV5-1 to TRBJ2-7; TRBD1 is a possible D gene (6 bases). The CDR3 is 14 amino acids. V lost 5 bases, J lost 3 bases, and 15 bases lay in between. Germline-derived CDR1 and CDR2 are SGHRS and YFSETQ. For the CDR3, the DNA is TGCGCCAGCAGGATACTGACAGGCCGCTACGAGCAGTACTTC. Translation gives CASRILTGRYEQYF.

This clone was seen just once. The chain is built from TRBV28 and TRBJ2-7; TRBD2 matches 13 bases. The CDR3 spans 15 residues. The trim removed 6 bases at V and 1 base at J, leaving 3 bases unmatched. The germline V gene has CDR1 MDHEN and CDR2 SYDVKM. CDR3 sequence: CASRRLAGGSYEQYF. In nucleotides, the CDR3 is TGTGCCAGCAGGAGACTAGCGGGAGGTTCCTACGAGCAGTACTTC.

V and J are TRBV28 and TRBJ2-1, with TRBD1 matching 8 bases. CDR1 is MDHEN and CDR2 is SYDVKM in the germline V gene. The CDR3 contains 17 residues. V was pared by 2 bases and J by 4 bases, with 10 bases of the junction left unmatched. CDR3 DNA: TGTGCCAGCAGTTTAACCGTGGGACAGGCATTTTACAATGAGCAGTTCTTC. Its translation is CASSLTVGQAFYNEQFF.

The DNA for the CDR3 is TGTGCCAGCAATTCGGACAGGAACACTGAAGCTTTCTTT. Translation: CASNSDRNTEAFF. The chain has TRBV9 and TRBJ1-1, with D tentatively TRBD1 (6 bases). The CDR3 consists of 13 residues. Looked up from germline, CDR1 is SGDLS and CDR2 is YYNGEE. V lost 6 bases and J 1 base, leaving 10 bases between the germline ends.

V and J are TRBV7-9 and TRBJ1-2; tentative D call: TRBD1 (6 bases). Germline V CDR1 and CDR2: SEHNR, FQNEAQ (reference sequence). The CDR3 extends over 14 amino acids. Trimming took 6 bases from V and 4 from J, leaving 15 bases between them. This chain's CDR3 is CASSHSQDSYGYTF. CDR3 DNA: TGTGCCAGCAGTCATTCACAGGACAGCTATGGCTACACCTTC.

The rearrangement uses TRBV6-2 or TRBV6-3 and TRBJ2-7; D is unresolved. The CDR3 has 13 residues. Between the trimmed V and J ends, which lost 3 bases and 2 bases, there was a span of 8 bases. The V gene's germline CDR1 is MNHEY and CDR2 SVGEGT. CDR3: CASSYSLTYEQYF. DNA of the CDR3: TGTGCCAGCAGTTATTCTCTTACCTACGAGCAGTACTTC.

The chain links TRBV6-1 to TRBJ1-5, with D maybe TRBD1 (5 bases). There are 16 residues in the CDR3. The V end lost 2 bases, the J end lost 0 bases, and 11 bases lay between the germline ends. CDR1 MNHNS and CDR2 SASEGT come from the germline V gene. The CDR3 loop is CASSELGRASNQPQHF. CDR3 in DNA: TGTGCCAGCAGTGAACTCGGCAGGGCTAGCAATCAGCCCCAGCATTTT.

The CDR3 here is CASSSPSGDEAFF. DNA for the CDR3: TGTGCCAGCAGTTCCCCCTCGGGGGATGAAGCTTTCTTT. This chain joins TRBV12-3 or TRBV12-4 and TRBJ1-1; TRBD1 is a possible D gene (5 bases). Trimming took 4 bases from V and 7 from J, leaving 13 bases between them. This CDR3 contains 13 residues.

J is TRBJ2-4 and V is TRBV13; D might be TRBD1 (6 bases). This CDR3 is 14 amino acids long. Trimming shortened V by 1 base and J by 5 bases, and 9 bases separated the two germline ends. Germline V CDR1 and CDR2: PRHDT, FYEKMQ (reference sequence). The CDR3 sequence is CASSLEGQQNIQYF. In DNA form, the CDR3 reads TGTGCCAGCAGCTTAGAAGGACAGCAAAACATTCAGTACTTC.

V gene TRBV3-1 (or the pseudogene TRBV3-2) combines with J gene TRBJ2-2; 10 nucleotides line up with TRBD2. The CDR3 loop spans 15 amino acids. The trim removed 3 bases at V and 6 bases at J, leaving 4 bases unmatched. Germline V gene lookup returns CDR1 LGHDT and CDR2 YNNKEL (reference sequence). CDR3 sequence: CASSQSGGAPGELFF. Here the CDR3 DNA reads TGTGCCAGCAGCCAGAGCGGGGGGGCTCCCGGGGAGCTGTTTTTT.

This chain uses TRBV15 with TRBJ2-2; 15 nucleotides agree with TRBD2. The germline V gene encodes CDR1 LNHNV and CDR2 YYDKDF (reference sequence). With V trimmed by 5 bases and J by 2 bases, 9 bases remained unmatched. CDR3 length: 19 residues. CDR3 DNA sequence: TGTGCCACCAGCGGGAGGACTAGCGGGGGGGCTGCCAACACCGGGGAGCTGTTTTTT. Its protein is CATSGRTSGGAANTGELFF.

CDR3 DNA: TGTGCCAGCAGCTCGACGGAGGGCACAGATACGCAGTATTTT. The encoded protein is CASSSTEGTDTQYF. The gene calls are TRBV7-3 and TRBJ2-3, with TRBD2 as a possible D gene (5 bases). The CDR3 spans 14 residues. Germline V gene data show CDR1 as SGHTA and CDR2 as FQGTGA. V was trimmed by 4 bases and J by 1 base, leaving 9 bases between them.

V gene TRBV3-1 (or the pseudogene TRBV3-2) combines with J gene TRBJ1-5, with a tentative D call TRBD1 (5 bases). Trimming cost V 2 bases and J 7 bases, with 9 bases left between them. Germline CDR1 reads LGHDT; CDR2 reads YNNKEL (reference sequence). The CDR3 is 13 amino acids. CDR3 in DNA: TGTGCCAGCAGCCAACAGGGATACCAGCCCCAGCATTTT. This gives the protein CASSQQGYQPQHF.

CDR3 in DNA: TGTGCCAGCAGCCGTTTGGGGAGCGGGAGGCTGGCCGGGGAGCTGTTTTTT. This gives the protein CASSRLGSGRLAGELFF. V usage is TRBV7-9 and J usage is TRBJ2-2, with 9 bases matching TRBD2. The CDR3 runs to 17 residues. The germline CDR1 and CDR2 sequences are SEHNR and FQNEAQ (reference sequence). The trim removed 5 bases at V and 6 bases at J, leaving 13 bases unmatched. Full variable domain (missing parts from reference TRBV7-9 and TRBJ2-2): DTGVSQNPRHKITKRGQNVTFRCDPISEHNRLYWYRQTLGQGPEFLTYFQNEAQLEKSRLLSDRFSAERPKGSFSTLEIQRTEQGDSAMYLCASSRLGSGRLAGELFFGEGSRLTVL.